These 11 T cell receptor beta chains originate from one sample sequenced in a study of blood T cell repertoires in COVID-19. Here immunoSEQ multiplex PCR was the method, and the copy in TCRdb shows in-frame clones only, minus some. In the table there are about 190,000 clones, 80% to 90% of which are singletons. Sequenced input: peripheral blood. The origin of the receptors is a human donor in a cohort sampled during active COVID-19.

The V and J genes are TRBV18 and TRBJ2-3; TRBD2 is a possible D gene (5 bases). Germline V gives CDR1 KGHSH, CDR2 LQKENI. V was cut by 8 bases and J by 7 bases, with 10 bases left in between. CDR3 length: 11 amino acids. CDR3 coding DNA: TGTGCCAGCAGAACTAGTAATACGCAGTATTTT. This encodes CASRTSNTQYF.

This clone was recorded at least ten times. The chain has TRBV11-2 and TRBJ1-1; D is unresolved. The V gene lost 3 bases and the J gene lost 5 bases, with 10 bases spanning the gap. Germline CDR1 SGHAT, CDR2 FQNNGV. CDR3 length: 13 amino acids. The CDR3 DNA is TGTGCCAGCAGCTTTCAGTGGCAGACTGAAGCTTTCTTT. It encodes CASSFQWQTEAFF.

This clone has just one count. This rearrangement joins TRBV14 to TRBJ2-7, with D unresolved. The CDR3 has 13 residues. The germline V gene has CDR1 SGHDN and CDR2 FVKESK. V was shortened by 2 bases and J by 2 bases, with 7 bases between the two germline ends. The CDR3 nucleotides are TGTGCCAGCAGCCAATCCTTAACCTACGAGCAGTACTTC. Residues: CASSQSLTYEQYF.

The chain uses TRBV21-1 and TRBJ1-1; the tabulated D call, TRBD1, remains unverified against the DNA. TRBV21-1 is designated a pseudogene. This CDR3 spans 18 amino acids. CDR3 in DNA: TGTGCCAGCAGCAATGCCTTGACAGGGGGCATTGGTAACACTGAAGCTTTCTTT. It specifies CASSNALTGGIGNTEAFF.

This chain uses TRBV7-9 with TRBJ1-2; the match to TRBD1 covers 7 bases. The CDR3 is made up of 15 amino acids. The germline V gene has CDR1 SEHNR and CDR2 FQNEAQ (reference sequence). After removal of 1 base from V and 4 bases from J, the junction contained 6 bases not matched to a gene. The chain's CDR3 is CASSLGQGGVYGYTF. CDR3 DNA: TGTGCCAGCAGCTTAGGGCAGGGGGGAGTCTATGGCTACACCTTC.

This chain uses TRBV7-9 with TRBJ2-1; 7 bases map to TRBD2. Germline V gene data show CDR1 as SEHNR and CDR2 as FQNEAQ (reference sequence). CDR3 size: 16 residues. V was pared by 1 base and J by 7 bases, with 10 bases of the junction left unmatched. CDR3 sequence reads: CASSLGAGSGQNEQFF. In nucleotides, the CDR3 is TGTGCCAGCAGCTTAGGAGCGGGATCAGGGCAAAATGAGCAGTTCTTC.

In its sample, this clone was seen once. The CDR3 sequence is CAWDGLGGGSPLHF. CDR3 coding DNA: TGTGCCTGGGACGGGCTCGGTGGAGGTTCACCCCTCCACTTT. The chain employs TRBV30 and TRBJ1-6, with unresolved D. Germline CDR1 is GTSNPN and CDR2 is SVGIG (reference sequence). Trimming shortened V by 5 bases and J by 9 bases, and 17 bases separated the two germline ends. The CDR3 runs 14 residues.

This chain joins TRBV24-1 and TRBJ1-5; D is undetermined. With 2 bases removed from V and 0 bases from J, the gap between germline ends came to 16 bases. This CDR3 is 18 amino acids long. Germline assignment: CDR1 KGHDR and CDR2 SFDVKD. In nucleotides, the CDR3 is TGTGCCACCAGTGATTCCACGCTAGGAACCCATAGCAATCAGCCCCAGCATTTT. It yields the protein CATSDSTLGTHSNQPQHF.

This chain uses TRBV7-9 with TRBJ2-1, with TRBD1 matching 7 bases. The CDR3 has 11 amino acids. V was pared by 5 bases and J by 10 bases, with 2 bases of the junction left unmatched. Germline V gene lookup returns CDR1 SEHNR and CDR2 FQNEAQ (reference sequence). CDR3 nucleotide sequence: TGTGCCAGCAGCGCGACAGGGGAGCAGTTCTTC. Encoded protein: CASSATGEQFF. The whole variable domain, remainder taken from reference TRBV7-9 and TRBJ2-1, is DTGVSQNPRHKITKRGQNVTFRCDPISEHNRLYWYRQTLGQGPEFLTYFQNEAQLEKSRLLSDRFSAERPKGSFSTLEIQRTEQGDSAMYLCASSATGEQFFGPGTRLTVL.

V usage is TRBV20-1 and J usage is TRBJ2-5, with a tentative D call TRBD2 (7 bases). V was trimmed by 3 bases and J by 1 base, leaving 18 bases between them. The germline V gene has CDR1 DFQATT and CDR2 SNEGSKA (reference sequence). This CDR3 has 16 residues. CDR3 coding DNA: TGCAGTGCTAGTAGGGGGGTAGCGGGTCCCCAAGAGACCCAGTACTTC. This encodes CSASRGVAGPQETQYF.

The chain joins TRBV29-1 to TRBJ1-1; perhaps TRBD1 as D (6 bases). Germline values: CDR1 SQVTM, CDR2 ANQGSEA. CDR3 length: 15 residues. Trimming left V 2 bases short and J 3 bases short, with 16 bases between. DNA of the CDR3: TGCAGCGTTGAAATATCCCAGGGGCTGGACACTGAAGCTTTCTTT. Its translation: CSVEISQGLDTEAFF.